This paragraph reports one T cell receptor beta chain. Its matching antigen is unknown. This was a deep-level run. Sequenced by immunoSEQ multiplex PCR; TCRdb stores in-frame clones only, minus some. The table includes about 2.3 million clones, just under 95% detected once. The CDR3 loop spans 17 amino acids. The germline gives CDR1 SEHNR, CDR2 FQNEAQ (reference sequence). V was trimmed by 4 bases and J by 0 bases, leaving 16 bases between them. These data come from a study of shared clonotypes between healthy human individuals. Study-level points and caveats: Only blood was sampled; tissue repertoires likely differ. Estimated richness values were generally larger in naive subsets than in memory subsets.

Only Caucasian adults living in Nashville, Tennessee served as donors. The chain recombines TRBV7-9 with TRBJ1-3; no definite D call. The sequencing input was naive CD4+ T cells from PBMCs. The subset denotes: CD45RA+ positively selected. The sequence was obtained from a young man in good health. Some clones in this sample may be carry-over from other donors' samples. CDR3 region: CASSSGSRPLSGNTIYF. The CDR3 nucleotides are TGTGCCAGCAGCTCCGGGTCTCGACCGCTCTCTGGAAACACCATATATTTT.